A single sample gave rise to the 24 T cell receptor beta chains below, sequenced in a study of T cell responses to AZD1222 COVID-19 vaccine (dated by TCRdb to the early 2020s). Libraries were constructed by the immunoSEQ multiplex PCR assay. The source is immuneACCESS, and TCRdb retained only in-frame sequences with V and J called. Part of the clones is not carried over; for the studies checked, unresolved V genes explain less than half of this, and the remainder is unexplained. The sample contains under 200,000 clones, about 91% of them found a single time. The top ten constitute 1% to 1.5% of the sample. Sample time point, as interpreted from the label and publication: about 28 days (+/-7) after the second vaccine dose. Source: peripheral blood, taken 28 days after the second AZD1222 dose. Source of these receptors: an adult who received the AZD1222 COVID-19 vaccine.

This chain links TRBV7-9 with TRBJ1-2, with a weak D call TRBD1 (5 bases). CDR3 length equals 16 residues. Germline V gene sequence: CDR1 SEHNR, CDR2 FQNEAQ (reference sequence). Trimming took 4 bases from V and 1 from J, leaving 16 bases between them. This CDR3 reads CASSSLGQEHNYGYTF. Written as DNA, the CDR3 is TGTGCCAGCAGCTCTCTGGGGCAGGAACATAACTATGGCTACACCTTC.

The J gene is TRBJ1-3, the V gene TRBV28; D is unclear. V shed 3 bases and J shed 0 bases, with 9 bases lying between them. The CDR3 is made up of 15 amino acids. Germline values: CDR1 MDHEN, CDR2 SYDVKM. The CDR3 DNA reads TGTGCCAGCAGTTTGGGTCAGCTCTCTGGAAACACCATATATTTT. It encodes CASSLGQLSGNTIYF. Looking up the rest from reference TRBV28 and TRBJ1-3 gives the full variable domain: DVKVTQSSRYLVKRTGEKVFLECVQDMDHENMFWYRQDPGLGLRLIYFSYDVKMKEKGDIPEGYSVSREKKERFSLILESASTNQTSMYLCASSLGQLSGNTIYFGEGSWLTVV.

This clone has just one count. V and J are TRBV2 and TRBJ1-1; D may be TRBD1 (6 bases). Deletions cut 1 base from V and 5 bases from J, with 14 bases between. This CDR3 is 15 amino acids long. The germline V gene encodes CDR1 SNHLY and CDR2 FYNNEI. This chain's CDR3 is CASSEGARGLTEAFF. The CDR3 bases are TGTGCCAGCAGTGAAGGGGCCAGGGGATTAACTGAAGCTTTCTTT.

The chain links TRBV7-9 to TRBJ1-5; 7 nucleotides align to TRBD1. CDR3 size: 15 residues. The trim removed 0 bases at V and 6 bases at J, leaving 5 bases unmatched. Per the germline V gene, CDR1 is SEHNR and CDR2 is FQNEAQ (reference sequence). This CDR3 is CASSLAEGAVQPQHF. The DNA of the CDR3 is TGTGCCAGCAGCTTAGCGGAGGGGGCCGTTCAGCCCCAGCATTTT.

V is TRBV3-1 (or the pseudogene TRBV3-2) and J is TRBJ2-7; possible D gene TRBD2, 6 bases. The V end lost 0 bases, the J end lost 7 bases, and 10 bases lay between the germline ends. CDR3 length: 13 amino acids. The germline CDR1 and CDR2 sequences are LGHDT and YNNKEL (reference sequence). The CDR3 loop reads CASSQDQEGEQYF. CDR3 nucleotides: TGTGCCAGCAGCCAAGATCAGGAGGGGGAGCAGTACTTC.

The V and J genes are TRBV14 and TRBJ1-1; no clear D. Germline loops: CDR1 SGHDN, CDR2 FVKESK. The CDR3 loop spans 16 amino acids. The ends were cut back, 3 bases at V and 4 bases at J, with 18 bases in the middle. The CDR3 DNA is TGTGCCAGCAGCCAGGGATCCGCAGGTATGGGCACTGAAGCTTTCTTT. As protein: CASSQGSAGMGTEAFF.

The chain employs TRBV14 and TRBJ2-7, with 7 nucleotides matching TRBD1. The CDR3 contains 15 residues. V lost 1 base, J lost 3 bases, and 6 bases stayed unmatched. CDR1 is SGHDN and CDR2 is FVKESK in the germline V gene. CDR3 DNA sequence: TGTGCCAGCAGCCAAGTTACAGGGGTCGGCTACGAGCAGTACTTC. This gives the protein CASSQVTGVGYEQYF.

This chain's CDR3 is CAWSVGYEQYF. The CDR3 DNA reads as TGTGCCTGGAGTGTGGGCTACGAGCAGTACTTC. The chain couples TRBV30 to TRBJ2-7; D is ambiguous. The germline V gene has CDR1 GTSNPN and CDR2 SVGIG (reference sequence). V was clipped by 0 bases and J by 3 bases, with 3 bases between them. CDR3 size: 11 residues.

V gene TRBV7-9 combines with J gene TRBJ1-2, with 9 bases aligning to TRBD1. The ends lost 5 bases at V and 4 bases at J; junction bases unmatched: 2. CDR1 SEHNR and CDR2 FQNEAQ come from the germline V gene (reference sequence). This CDR3 region has 13 residues. In nucleotides, the CDR3 is TGTGCCAGCAGCCAGACAGGGGGCTATGGCTACACCTTC. It yields the protein CASSQTGGYGYTF.

This chain links TRBV11-3 with TRBJ2-1; perhaps TRBD1 as D (6 bases). V was cut by 0 bases and J by 6 bases, with 9 bases left in between. The CDR3 has 14 residues. CDR1 and CDR2 (germline): SGHNT, YENEEA. CDR3 residues: CASSLDRGTNEQFF. The CDR3 DNA reads as TGTGCCAGCAGCTTAGACAGGGGCACCAATGAGCAGTTCTTC. Together with reference TRBV11-3 and TRBJ2-1, the CDR3 gives the full variable domain: EAGVVQSPRYKIIEKKQPVAFWCNPISGHNTLYWYLQNLGQGPELLIRYENEEAVDDSQLPKDRFSAERLKGVDSTLKIQPAELGDSAVYLCASSLDRGTNEQFFGPGTRLTVL.

This clone was seen just once. This chain joins TRBV2 and TRBJ1-3; maybe TRBD1 (6 bases). CDR3 length equals 14 residues. V lost 2 bases, J lost 2 bases, and 7 bases lay in between. From germline, CDR1 is SNHLY and CDR2 FYNNEI. The chain's CDR3 is CASSEQGTGNTIYF. The DNA for the CDR3 is TGTGCCAGCAGTGAACAGGGGACTGGAAACACCATATATTTT.

The CDR3 nucleotides read TGTGCCAGTAGTATGGGCAAGCTGAACACTGAAGCTTTCTTT. Encoded protein: CASSMGKLNTEAFF. V gene TRBV19 combines with J gene TRBJ1-1; the D is unclear. V was cut by 3 bases and J by 0 bases, with 8 bases left in between. Germline V gene sequence: CDR1 LNHDA, CDR2 SQIVND (reference sequence). The CDR3 is made up of 14 amino acids.

V and J are TRBV2 and TRBJ2-5; no definite D call. The CDR3 length is 13 residues. Trimming took 7 bases from V and 1 from J, leaving 10 bases between them. Per germline, CDR1 SNHLY and CDR2 FYNNEI. The CDR3 nucleotides read TGTGCCAGCAAAGCGTTCCCCCAAGAGACCCAGTACTTC. This gives the protein CASKAFPQETQYF.

The chain combines TRBV4-3 with TRBJ1-1; no clear D gene. Germline V gives CDR1 LGHNA, CDR2 YSLEER. Trimming stripped 0 bases from V and 8 bases from J, with 13 bases between. The CDR3 contains 14 residues. The CDR3 protein is CASSQDRGRREAFF. CDR3 nucleotide sequence: TGCGCCAGCAGCCAAGATCGAGGCAGGAGGGAAGCTTTCTTT.

V usage is TRBV7-6 and J usage is TRBJ2-1; 10 bases line up with TRBD2. CDR1 SGHVS and CDR2 FNYEAQ come from the germline V gene. The CDR3 is made up of 15 amino acids. The J segment lost 5 bases and the V segment lost 2 bases, leaving 3 bases of the junction unmatched. CDR3 protein: CASSLRTSGHNEQFF. The CDR3 region has the DNA TGTGCCAGCAGCTTAAGGACTAGCGGCCACAATGAGCAGTTCTTC.

The V gene is TRBV4-3, the J gene TRBJ1-1, with TRBD1 as a possible D gene (5 bases). CDR1 LGHNA and CDR2 YSLEER come from the germline V gene. The ends were cut back, 6 bases at V and 1 base at J, with 9 bases in the middle. The length of the CDR3 is 13 residues. CDR3 DNA: TGCGCCAGCAGTCGCGGACAGAACACTGAAGCTTTCTTT. This codes for CASSRGQNTEAFF.

The chain recombines TRBV6-1 with TRBJ2-7; 9 bases agree with TRBD2. Unmatched junction bases numbered 5, after V lost 3 bases and J lost 2 bases. Germline CDR1 reads MNHNS; CDR2 reads SASEGT. There are 15 residues in the CDR3. The DNA for the CDR3 is TGTGCCAGCAGTGACCCGGGACTAGCACCCTACGAGCAGTACTTC. Its protein is CASSDPGLAPYEQYF.

The genes are TRBV5-6 and TRBJ1-6; 11 positions match TRBD1. Per germline, CDR1 SGHDT and CDR2 YYEEEE. Trimming cost V 4 bases and J 6 bases; bases outside gene matches: 3. The CDR3 totals 15 residues. CDR3 coding DNA: TGTGCCAGCAGCCAGGACAGGGGGCTTAATTCACCCCTCCACTTT. Translating gives CASSQDRGLNSPLHF.

This clone was detected once. The chain carries TRBV27 and TRBJ1-3; 8 bases match TRBD1. J was trimmed by 0 bases and V by 6 bases; bases with no gene match: 4. There are 15 residues in the CDR3. Germline CDR1 reads MNHEY; CDR2 reads SMNVEV (reference sequence). The CDR3 sequence is CASRRQGSSGNTIYF. The DNA of the CDR3 is TGTGCCAGCAGGCGACAGGGGAGCTCTGGAAACACCATATATTTT.

The rearrangement links TRBV25-1 to TRBJ1-2; TRBD1 is a possible D gene (5 bases). CDR3 length: 13 amino acids. Germline values: CDR1 MGHDK, CDR2 SYGVNS. Trimming shortened V by 7 bases and J by 4 bases, and 13 bases separated the two germline ends. CDR3 residues: CASKMGTAYGYTF. The CDR3 DNA reads as TGTGCCAGCAAGATGGGGACGGCCTATGGCTACACCTTC.

The chain joins TRBV3-1 (or the pseudogene TRBV3-2) to TRBJ1-3, with TRBD1 identical over 8 bases. Germline-derived CDR1 and CDR2 are LGHDT and YNNKEL (reference sequence). The junction had 1 base not matched to a gene; V was cut back by 3 bases and J by 0 bases. The CDR3 is 15 amino acids. The CDR3 loop reads CASSQGQVSGNTIYF. The CDR3 DNA reads as TGTGCCAGCAGCCAGGGACAGGTCTCTGGAAACACCATATATTTT.

The V call is TRBV7-2, the J call TRBJ1-1; D is perhaps TRBD1 (5 bases). Trimming took off 1 base at V and 1 base at J, with 10 bases between the two ends. CDR1 SGHTA and CDR2 FQGNSA come from the germline V gene. The CDR3 is 15 residues long. The CDR3, as DNA: TGTGCCAGCAGCTTAGAGGCAGGGAGGAACACTGAAGCTTTCTTT. Its translation is CASSLEAGRNTEAFF. Full variable domain (remainder filled in from reference TRBV7-2 and TRBJ1-1): GAGVSQSPSNKVTEKGKDVELRCDPISGHTALYWYRQSLGQGLEFLIYFQGNSAPDKSGLPSDRFSAERTGGSVSTLTIQRTQQEDSAVYLCASSLEAGRNTEAFFGQGTRLTVV.

The genes are TRBV4-2 and TRBJ2-3, with 13 bases lining up with TRBD2. The germline CDR1 and CDR2 sequences are LGHNA and YNFKEQ. There are 23 residues in the CDR3. Germline trimming cut 4 bases from V and 1 base from J; bases unmatched to any gene: 23. Here the CDR3 reads CASSLVLGWSGLAGQRRTDTQYF. The DNA for the CDR3 is TGTGCCAGCAGCCTCGTATTGGGGTGGTCGGGACTAGCGGGACAACGACGCACAGATACGCAGTATTTT.

The V call is TRBV7-2, the J call TRBJ2-7; no clear D gene. Germline V gene sequence: CDR1 SGHTA, CDR2 FQGNSA. This CDR3 region has 14 residues. Deletions cut 0 bases from V and 5 bases from J, with 11 bases between. CDR3 residues: CASSLAQFTNEQYF. The CDR3 DNA follows: TGTGCCAGCAGCTTAGCTCAGTTCACTAACGAGCAGTACTTC.